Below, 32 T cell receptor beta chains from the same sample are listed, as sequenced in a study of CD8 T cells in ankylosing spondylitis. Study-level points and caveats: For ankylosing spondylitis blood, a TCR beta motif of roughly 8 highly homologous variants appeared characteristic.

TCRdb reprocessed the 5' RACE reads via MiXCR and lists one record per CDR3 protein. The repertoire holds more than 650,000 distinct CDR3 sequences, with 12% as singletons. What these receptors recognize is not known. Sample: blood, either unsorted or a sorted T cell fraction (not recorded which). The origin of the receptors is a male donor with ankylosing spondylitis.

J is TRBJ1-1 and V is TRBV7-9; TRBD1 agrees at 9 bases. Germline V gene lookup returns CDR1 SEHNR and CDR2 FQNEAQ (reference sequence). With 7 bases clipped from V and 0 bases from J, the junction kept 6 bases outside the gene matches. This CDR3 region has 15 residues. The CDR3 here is CASTLGQGMNTEAFF. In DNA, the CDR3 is TGTGCCAGCACCCTCGGACAGGGGATGAACACTGAAGCTTTCTTT.

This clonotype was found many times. CDR3 in DNA: TGCAGTGCCAGTGGGGTAGCGGGAGTCTCCTACGAGCAGTACTTC. This gives the protein CSASGVAGVSYEQYF. The chain employs TRBV20-1 and TRBJ2-7; 9 bases are a match to TRBD2. Per the germline V gene, CDR1 is DFQATT and CDR2 is SNEGSKA (reference sequence). This CDR3 is built from 15 residues. The trim removed 6 bases at V and 0 bases at J, leaving 9 bases unmatched.

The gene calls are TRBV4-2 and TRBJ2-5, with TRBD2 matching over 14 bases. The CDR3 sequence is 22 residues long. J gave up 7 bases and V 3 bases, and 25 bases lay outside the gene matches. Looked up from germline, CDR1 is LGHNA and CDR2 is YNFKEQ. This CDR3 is CASSQYGTSGGYVGGNRGTQYF. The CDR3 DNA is TGTGCCAGCAGCCAGTACGGGACTAGCGGGGGATATGTCGGTGGTAACCGGGGGACCCAGTACTTC.

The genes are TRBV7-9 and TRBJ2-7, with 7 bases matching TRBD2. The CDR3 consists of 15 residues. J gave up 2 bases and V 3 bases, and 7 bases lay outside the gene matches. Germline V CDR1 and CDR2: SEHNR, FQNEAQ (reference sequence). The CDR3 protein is CASSLRGSGAYEQYF. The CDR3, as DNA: TGTGCCAGCAGCTTGCGGGGGAGTGGGGCCTACGAGCAGTACTTC.

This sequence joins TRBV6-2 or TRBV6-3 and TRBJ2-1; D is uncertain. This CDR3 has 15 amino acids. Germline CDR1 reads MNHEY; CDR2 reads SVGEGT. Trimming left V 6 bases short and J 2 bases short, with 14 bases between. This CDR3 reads CASSRPLITYNEQFF. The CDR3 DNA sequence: TGTGCCAGCAGCAGACCATTAATAACCTACAATGAGCAGTTCTTC.

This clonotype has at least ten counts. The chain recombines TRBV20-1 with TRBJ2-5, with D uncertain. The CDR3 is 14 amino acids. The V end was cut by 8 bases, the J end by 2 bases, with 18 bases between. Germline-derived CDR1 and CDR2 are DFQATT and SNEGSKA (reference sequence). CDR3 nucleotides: TGCAGTCTCCGAGAGGCAGCCCGACAAGAGACCCAGTACTTC. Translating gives CSLREAARQETQYF.

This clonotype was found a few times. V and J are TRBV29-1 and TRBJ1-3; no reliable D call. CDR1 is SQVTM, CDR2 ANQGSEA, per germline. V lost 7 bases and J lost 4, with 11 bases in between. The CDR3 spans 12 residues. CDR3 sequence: CSANDLGNTIYF. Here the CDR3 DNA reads TGCAGCGCGAATGATTTGGGAAACACCATATATTTT.

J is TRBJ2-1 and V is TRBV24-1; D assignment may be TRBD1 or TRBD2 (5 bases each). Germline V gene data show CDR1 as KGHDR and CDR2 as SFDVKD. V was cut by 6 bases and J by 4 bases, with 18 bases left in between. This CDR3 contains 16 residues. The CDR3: CATSPSRSGGYNEQFF. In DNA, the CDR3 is TGTGCCACCAGTCCCTCCCGGTCTGGGGGATACAATGAGCAGTTCTTC.

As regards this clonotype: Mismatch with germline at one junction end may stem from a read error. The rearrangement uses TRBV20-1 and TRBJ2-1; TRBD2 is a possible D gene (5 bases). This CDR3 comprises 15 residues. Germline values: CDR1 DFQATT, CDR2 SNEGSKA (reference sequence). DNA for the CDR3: TGCTGTGCTAGACCCCCCTTAGCGACCTACAATGAGCAGTTCTTC. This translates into CCARPPLATYNEQFF.

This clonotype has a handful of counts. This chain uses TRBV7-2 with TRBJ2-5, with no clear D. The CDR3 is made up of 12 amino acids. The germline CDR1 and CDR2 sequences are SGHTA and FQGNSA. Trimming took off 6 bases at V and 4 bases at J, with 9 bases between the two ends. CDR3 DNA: TGTGCCAGCAGTTTGGTGATAGAGACCCAGTACTTC. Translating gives CASSLVIETQYF.

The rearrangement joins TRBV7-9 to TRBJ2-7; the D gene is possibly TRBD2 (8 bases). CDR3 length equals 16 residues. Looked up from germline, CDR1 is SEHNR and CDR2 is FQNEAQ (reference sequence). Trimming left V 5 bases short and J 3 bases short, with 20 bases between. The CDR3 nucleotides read TGTGCCAGCAGCCGTCGGGAGGGACAGAGATTCTACGAGCAGTACTTC. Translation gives CASSRREGQRFYEQYF.

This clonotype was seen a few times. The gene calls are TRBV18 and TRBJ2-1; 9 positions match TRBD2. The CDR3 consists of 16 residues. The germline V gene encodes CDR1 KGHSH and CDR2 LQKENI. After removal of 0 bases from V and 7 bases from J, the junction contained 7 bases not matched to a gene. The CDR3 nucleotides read TGTGCCAGCTCACCACCGAGGGTAGCGGGAGCTAATGAGCAGTTCTTC. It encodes CASSPPRVAGANEQFF.

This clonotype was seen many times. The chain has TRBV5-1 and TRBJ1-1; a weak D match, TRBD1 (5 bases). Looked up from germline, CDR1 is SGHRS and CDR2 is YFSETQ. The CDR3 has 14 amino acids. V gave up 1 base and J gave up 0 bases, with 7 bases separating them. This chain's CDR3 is CASSLTGVNTEAFF. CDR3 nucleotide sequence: TGCGCCAGCAGCTTGACGGGGGTGAACACTGAAGCTTTCTTT.

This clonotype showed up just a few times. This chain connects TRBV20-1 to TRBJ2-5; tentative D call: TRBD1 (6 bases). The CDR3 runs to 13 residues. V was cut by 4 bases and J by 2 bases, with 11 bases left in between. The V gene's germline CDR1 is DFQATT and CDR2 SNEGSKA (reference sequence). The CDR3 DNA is TGCAGTGCTAAAGGAGACAGGCAAGAGACCCAGTACTTC. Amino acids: CSAKGDRQETQYF.

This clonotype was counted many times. Written as DNA, the CDR3 is TGTGCCAGCAGCGGGACAGGGAAAGAGACCCAGTACTTC. It translates to CASSGTGKETQYF. The V and J genes are TRBV12-3 or TRBV12-4 and TRBJ2-5; TRBD1 aligns across 9 bases. The J segment lost 3 bases and the V segment lost 6 bases, leaving 2 bases of the junction unmatched. The CDR3 contains 13 residues.

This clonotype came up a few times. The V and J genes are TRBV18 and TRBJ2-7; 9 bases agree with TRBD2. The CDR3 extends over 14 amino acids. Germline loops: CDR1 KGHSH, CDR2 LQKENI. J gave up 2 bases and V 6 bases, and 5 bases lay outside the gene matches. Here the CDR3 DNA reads TGTGCCAGCTCCCCTAGCGGGGATACCTACGAGCAGTACTTC. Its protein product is CASSPSGDTYEQYF.

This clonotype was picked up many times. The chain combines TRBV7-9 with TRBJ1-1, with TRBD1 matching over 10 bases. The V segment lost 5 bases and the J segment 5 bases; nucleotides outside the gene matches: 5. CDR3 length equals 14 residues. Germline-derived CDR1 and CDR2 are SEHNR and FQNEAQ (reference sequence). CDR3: CASSMGQGNTEAFF. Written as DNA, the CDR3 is TGTGCCAGCAGCATGGGACAGGGGAATACTGAAGCTTTCTTT. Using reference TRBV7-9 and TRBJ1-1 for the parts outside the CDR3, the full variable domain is DTGVSQNPRHKITKRGQNVTFRCDPISEHNRLYWYRQTLGQGPEFLTYFQNEAQLEKSRLLSDRFSAERPKGSFSTLEIQRTEQGDSAMYLCASSMGQGNTEAFFGQGTRLTVV.

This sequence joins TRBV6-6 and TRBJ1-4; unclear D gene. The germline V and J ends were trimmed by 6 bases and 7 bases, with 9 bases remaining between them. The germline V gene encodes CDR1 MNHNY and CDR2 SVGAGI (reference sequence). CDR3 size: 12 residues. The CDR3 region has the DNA TGTGCCAGCAGGCTACACCGTGAAAAACTGTTTTTT. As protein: CASRLHREKLFF.

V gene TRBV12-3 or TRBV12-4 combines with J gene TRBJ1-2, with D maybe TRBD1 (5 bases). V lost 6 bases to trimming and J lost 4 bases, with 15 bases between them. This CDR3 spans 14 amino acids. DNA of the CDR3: TGTGCCAGCAGACCCCTGGACACTGCCTATGGCTACACCTTC. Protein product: CASRPLDTAYGYTF.

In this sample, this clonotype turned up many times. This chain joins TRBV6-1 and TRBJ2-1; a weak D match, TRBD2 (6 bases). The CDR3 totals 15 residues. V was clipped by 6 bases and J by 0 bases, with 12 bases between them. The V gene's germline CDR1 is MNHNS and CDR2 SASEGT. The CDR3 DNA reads TGTGCCAGCAGGTCCCTAGCGAGCTCCTACAATGAGCAGTTCTTC. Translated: CASRSLASSYNEQFF.

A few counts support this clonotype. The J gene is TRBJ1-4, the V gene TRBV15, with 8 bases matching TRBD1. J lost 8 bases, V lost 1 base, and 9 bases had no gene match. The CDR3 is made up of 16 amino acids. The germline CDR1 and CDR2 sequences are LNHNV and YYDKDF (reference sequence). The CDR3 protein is CATSRGGAGGHEKLFF. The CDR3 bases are TGTGCCACCAGCAGAGGTGGGGCAGGGGGCCACGAAAAACTGTTTTTT.

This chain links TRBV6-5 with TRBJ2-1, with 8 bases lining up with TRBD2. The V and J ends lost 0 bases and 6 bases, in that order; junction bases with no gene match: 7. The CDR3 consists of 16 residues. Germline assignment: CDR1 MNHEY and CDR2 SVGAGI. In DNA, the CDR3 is TGTGCCAGCAGTTACTCAACGGGAGGGCCCGGCAATGAGCAGTTCTTC. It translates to CASSYSTGGPGNEQFF.

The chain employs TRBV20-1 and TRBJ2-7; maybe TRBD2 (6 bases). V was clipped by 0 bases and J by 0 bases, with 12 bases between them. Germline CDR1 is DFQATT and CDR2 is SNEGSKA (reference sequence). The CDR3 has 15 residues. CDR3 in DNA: TGCAGTGCTAGAGATCGGACTACACTCTCCTACGAGCAGTACTTC. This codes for CSARDRTTLSYEQYF.

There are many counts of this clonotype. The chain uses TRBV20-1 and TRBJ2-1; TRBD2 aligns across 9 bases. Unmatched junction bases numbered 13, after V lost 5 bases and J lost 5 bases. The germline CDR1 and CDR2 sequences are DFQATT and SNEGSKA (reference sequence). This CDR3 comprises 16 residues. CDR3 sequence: CSADRLNAGGNNEQFF. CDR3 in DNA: TGCAGTGCTGACCGTCTCAACGCGGGAGGGAACAATGAGCAGTTCTTC.

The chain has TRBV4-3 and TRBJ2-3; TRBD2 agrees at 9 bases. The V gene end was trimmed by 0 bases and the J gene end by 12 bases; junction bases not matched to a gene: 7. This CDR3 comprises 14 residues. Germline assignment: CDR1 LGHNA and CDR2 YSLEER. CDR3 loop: CASSQEGREGAQYF. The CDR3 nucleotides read TGCGCCAGCAGCCAAGAGGGGCGGGAGGGCGCCCAGTATTTT.

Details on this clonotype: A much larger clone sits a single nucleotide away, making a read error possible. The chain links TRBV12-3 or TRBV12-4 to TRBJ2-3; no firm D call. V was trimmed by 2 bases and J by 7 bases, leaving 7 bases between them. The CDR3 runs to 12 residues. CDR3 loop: CASSLMAHTQYF. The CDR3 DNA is TGTGCCAGCAGTTTAATGGCACATACGCAGTATTTT.

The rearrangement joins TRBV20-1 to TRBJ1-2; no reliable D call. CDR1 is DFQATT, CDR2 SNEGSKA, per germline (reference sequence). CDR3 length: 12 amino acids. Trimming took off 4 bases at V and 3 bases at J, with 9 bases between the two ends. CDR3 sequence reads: CSATIPYYGYTF. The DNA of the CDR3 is TGCAGTGCTACGATCCCTTACTATGGCTACACCTTC.

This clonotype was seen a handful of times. The CDR3: CSAVPGTVNYGYTF. In DNA form, the CDR3 reads TGCAGTGCTGTCCCCGGGACAGTCAACTATGGCTACACCTTC. The V call is TRBV20-1, the J call TRBJ1-2; 7 nucleotides agree with TRBD1. The CDR3 runs 14 residues. Trimming cost V 5 bases and J 2 bases; bases outside gene matches: 8. Germline CDR1 reads DFQATT; CDR2 reads SNEGSKA (reference sequence).

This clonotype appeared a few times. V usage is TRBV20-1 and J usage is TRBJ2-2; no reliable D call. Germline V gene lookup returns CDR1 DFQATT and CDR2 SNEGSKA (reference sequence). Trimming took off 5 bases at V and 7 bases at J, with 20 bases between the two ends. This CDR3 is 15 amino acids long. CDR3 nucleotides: TGCAGTGCTCTTCTCCCAAACCGGAAGGTCGGGGAGCTGTTTTTT. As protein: CSALLPNRKVGELFF.

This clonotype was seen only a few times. The CDR3 here is CASSSRDRGRDGYTF. In DNA, the CDR3 is TGTGCCAGCAGTTCCCGGGACAGGGGGCGGGATGGCTACACCTTC. The chain couples TRBV28 to TRBJ1-2, with 12 bases identical to TRBD1. This CDR3 has 15 amino acids. V lost 4 bases and J lost 6; bases outside the gene matches: 6. Per germline, CDR1 MDHEN and CDR2 SYDVKM.

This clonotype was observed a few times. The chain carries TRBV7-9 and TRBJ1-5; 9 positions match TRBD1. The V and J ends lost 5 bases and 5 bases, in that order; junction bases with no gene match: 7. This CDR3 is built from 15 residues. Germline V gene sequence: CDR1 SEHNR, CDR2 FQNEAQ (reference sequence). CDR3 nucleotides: TGTGCCAGCAGCATGGGGACAGGGATGTATCAGCCCCAGCATTTT. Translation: CASSMGTGMYQPQHF.

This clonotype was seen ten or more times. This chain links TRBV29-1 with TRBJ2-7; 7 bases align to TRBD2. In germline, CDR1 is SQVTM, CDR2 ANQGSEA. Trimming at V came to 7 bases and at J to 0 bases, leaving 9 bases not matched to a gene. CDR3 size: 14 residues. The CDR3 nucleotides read TGCAGCGCTCGTCTAGCGGATTCCTCCTACGAGCAGTACTTC. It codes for CSARLADSSYEQYF.